This TCR beta chain was recovered during a study of blood T cell repertoires in COVID-19 (dated by TCRdb to about 2020). For the wider study: The collaborator samples originated in the United States, Italy and Spain and spanned the acute and convalescent phases of COVID-19. Samples came from the ongoing ImmuneRACE study (first 160 participants) plus 1,254 subjects from 6 global collaborators. A de-identified subject ID, COVID-19 status, age in years and sex were almost always included in the sample metadata. Subjects who had been exposed to COVID-19, were actively infected with it, or had recovered from it provided the deeply sampled blood TCRbeta repertoires that made up the dataset. The repertoires were released in a freely available public database meant as a resource for research on the immune response to SARS-CoV-2. Where HLA class I and class II types were available, the types were taken from metadata supplied by the sample provider, not from assay-based typing. The material from the prospective study consisted of cDNA or gDNA derived from T cells, B-cell-depleted T cells, or PBMCs. Paper-wide results and their limitations: Clinical and demographic metadata were provided uncurated, with the amount varying by source and participant.

Worth noting for this clone: Its antigen is not yet known. The record has no base qualities; no much larger clone is one base away.

At one collaborating source in Seattle, patients were enrolled during active infection and were followed longitudinally through the course of disease. Whole blood was collected in K2EDTA tubes by collaborating institutions according to the institutions' own protocols. For TCRbeta analysis, collaborators shipped samples in one of three forms: frozen whole blood, isolated PBMCs, or DNA extracted from either of those sample types. The immunoSEQ Assay, a bias-controlled multiplex PCR, was used to amplify TCRbeta CDR3 regions from genomic DNA. The authors' pipeline ran thus. Nucleated cell counts per sample were estimated from amplification of reference gene primers within the assay. Sequence reads were collapsed and filtered to measure the absolute abundance of every unique TCRbeta CDR3 rearrangement. For each sample, productive Simpson clonality was calculated by taking the square root of Simpson's diversity index across productive rearrangements. Entries here come from immuneACCESS through TCRdb and include only in-frame sequences with V and J called. Some clones fail to appear in such tables; in the studies checked, an unresolved V gene covers under half of the shortfall, and the cause of the remainder is unknown. V, J and clone size were drawn from that table, and D and trimming were deduced from the DNA. Recorded for this sample are more than 200,000 clones; less than 90% of them occurred a single time. The leading ten clones occupy about 11% of the sample.

This clonotype was obtained from a woman older than 75 with COVID-19, enrolled during active disease. The sequenced sample was peripheral blood.

This receptor carries the CDR3 CASSLEQGGSGETQYF. The nucleotide sequence reads as follows: TGTGCCAGCAGTTTAGAGCAGGGAGGTAGCGGAGAGACCCAGTACTTC. The chain is assembled from TRBV28 and TRBJ2-5; TRBD2 could be the D gene, as 6 bases match. The germline ends are 17 bases apart after V is trimmed by 2 bases and J by 4 bases. The cysteine opens and the phenylalanine closes a CDR3 of 16 amino acids. Only CDR3 DNA is held: 48 bases, read in frame from base 1. For CDR1 and CDR2, the germline V gene lists MDHEN and SYDVKM. When the CDR3 is completed using the reference TRBV28 and TRBJ2-5 genes on either side, the full variable domain is DVKVTQSSRYLVKRTGEKVFLECVQDMDHENMFWYRQDPGLGLRLIYFSYDVKMKEKGDIPEGYSVSREKKERFSLILESASTNQTSMYLCASSLEQGGSGETQYFGPGTRLLVL.